This T cell receptor (beta chain) was obtained from a study of PD-L1 blockade in urothelial cancer (dated by TCRdb to between 2016 and 2019). Context from the whole study: Therapy was started in about 2014 for all patients, and atezolizumab 1,200 mg was administered intravenously every 3 weeks. About nine tenths of the roughly 29 patients were males with bladder-origin urothelial cancer, and about 65% of the roughly 29 reported a prior smoking history. An ECOG performance status of 0 or 1 was recorded for the patients, and 0 to 3 prior chemotherapy regimens had been received by the patients. Blood samples were analyzed at two time points: 3 weeks after treatment start (second dose) and 6 weeks after treatment start. Blood samples gave median yields of approximately 130,000 T cells and around 88,000 unique TCRs, along with a median clonality of about 0.084. An exploratory multi-omic analysis was conducted of the somatic, immune and clinical correlates of response to PD-L1 blockade with atezolizumab in urothelial cancer. Pretreatment tumor samples, along with matched peripheral blood serially collected before and after atezolizumab treatment, were subjected to TCR sequencing. Durable clinical benefit meant progression-free survival longer than 6 months, and TCR features were also tested against progression-free and overall survival. In the same patients who had TCR sequencing, pretreatment tumors also underwent whole exome sequencing and RNA sequencing. Durable clinical benefit was achieved by nine patients and was not achieved by 20 patients. Pretreatment blood TCR-seq was available for twenty-nine patients, at least one posttreatment blood collection was obtained for around 25 patients, and tumor TCR-seq was available for around 25 patients. Overall results and qualifications from the work: Because the sample size was small (n of about 29) and many of the analyses were exploratory, the results are meant to be hypothesis-generating. Greater expansion of tumor-associated TCR clones in peripheral blood 3 weeks after the start of treatment was observed in patients with durable benefit (n ≈ 22, p = 0.022). Improved progression-free and overall survival was found to be associated with pretreatment peripheral blood TCR clonality below the median.

What the time point label conveys for this sample: peripheral blood 6 weeks after treatment start. A total of 25 to 35 patients with locally advanced or metastatic urothelial carcinoma, treated at Memorial Sloan Kettering on a trial protocol, made up the cohort. Peripheral blood mononuclear cells were collected pretreatment and during treatment, with between 1 and 8 total time points obtained per patient. The Qiagen DNeasy Blood extraction kit was used to purify genomic DNA from total PBMCs and from tumor samples. PBMCs were collected pretreatment and during treatment, and were isolated and stored as previously described. Synthetic TCR analog templates were spiked into each PCR to estimate absolute template abundance from read counts. The immunoSEQ assay was used to amplify TCRbeta CDR3 regions from genomic DNA with bias-controlled V and J gene primers. Sequencing of rearranged TCRbeta segments was performed at approximately 20X coverage. The source study handled its data this way. Clustering was used to correct sequencing errors, and CDR3s were annotated against IMGT to assign V, D and J genes. Out-of-frame and stop-codon sequences were excluded, and only productive TCRbeta rearrangements were used in downstream analyses. To compute clonality, Shannon entropy was normalized by the log of the number of unique productive sequences and then subtracted from one. Clones differing between time points or between blood and tumor were identified using Fisher's exact test with Benjamini-Hochberg correction, with an adjusted p below 0.01 applied as the threshold. TCRdb carries this immuneACCESS record with in-frame sequences only. Its versions omit some clonotypes, under half of them owing to an unresolved V gene in the studies checked, with the rest unexplained. V, J and clone size are taken as reported in that table, and D and trimming were inferred from the DNA itself. This sample has 35,000 to 40,000 clones in its table, and about 86% of those were observed once. Clones ranked in the top ten supply about 23% of the sample.

As to this clone: Its binding antigen is unknown. No base quality values were provided; no much bigger clone lies one nucleotide off.

Trimming removed 4 bases from V and 2 bases from J, leaving 12 bases between the germline ends. CDR1 and CDR2 are read off the germline V gene (reference sequence) as SGHNT and YYREEE. From the cysteine up to the phenylalanine, the CDR3 has a length of 14 residues. Only CDR3 DNA remains: 42 bases, in frame from the first base. This clonotype was sampled from a man in his fifties or sixties with urothelial cancer. The rearrangement combines TRBV5-4 with TRBJ1-2; the D gene is perhaps TRBD1, from 5 matching bases. The starting material was PBMCs, obtained around atezolizumab (anti-PD-L1) treatment. The CDR3 region has the sequence CASSGTRGNYGYTF. The DNA sequence is TGTGCCAGCAGCGGGACTCGGGGAAACTATGGCTACACCTTC.